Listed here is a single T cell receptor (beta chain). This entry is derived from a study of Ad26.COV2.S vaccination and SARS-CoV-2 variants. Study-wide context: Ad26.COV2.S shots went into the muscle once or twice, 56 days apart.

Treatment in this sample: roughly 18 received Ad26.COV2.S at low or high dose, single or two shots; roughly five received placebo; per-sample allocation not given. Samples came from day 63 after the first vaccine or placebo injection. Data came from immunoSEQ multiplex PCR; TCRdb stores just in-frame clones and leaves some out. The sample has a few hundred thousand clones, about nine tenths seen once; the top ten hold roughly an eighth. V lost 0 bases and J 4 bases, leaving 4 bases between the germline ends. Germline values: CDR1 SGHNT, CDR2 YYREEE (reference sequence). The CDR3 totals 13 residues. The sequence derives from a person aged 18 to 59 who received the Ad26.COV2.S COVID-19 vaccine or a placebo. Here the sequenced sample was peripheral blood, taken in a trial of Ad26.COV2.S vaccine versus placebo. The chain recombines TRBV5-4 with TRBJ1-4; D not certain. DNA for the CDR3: TGTGCCAGCAGCTTGGAAATTAATGAAAAACTGTTTTTT. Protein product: CASSLEINEKLFF.